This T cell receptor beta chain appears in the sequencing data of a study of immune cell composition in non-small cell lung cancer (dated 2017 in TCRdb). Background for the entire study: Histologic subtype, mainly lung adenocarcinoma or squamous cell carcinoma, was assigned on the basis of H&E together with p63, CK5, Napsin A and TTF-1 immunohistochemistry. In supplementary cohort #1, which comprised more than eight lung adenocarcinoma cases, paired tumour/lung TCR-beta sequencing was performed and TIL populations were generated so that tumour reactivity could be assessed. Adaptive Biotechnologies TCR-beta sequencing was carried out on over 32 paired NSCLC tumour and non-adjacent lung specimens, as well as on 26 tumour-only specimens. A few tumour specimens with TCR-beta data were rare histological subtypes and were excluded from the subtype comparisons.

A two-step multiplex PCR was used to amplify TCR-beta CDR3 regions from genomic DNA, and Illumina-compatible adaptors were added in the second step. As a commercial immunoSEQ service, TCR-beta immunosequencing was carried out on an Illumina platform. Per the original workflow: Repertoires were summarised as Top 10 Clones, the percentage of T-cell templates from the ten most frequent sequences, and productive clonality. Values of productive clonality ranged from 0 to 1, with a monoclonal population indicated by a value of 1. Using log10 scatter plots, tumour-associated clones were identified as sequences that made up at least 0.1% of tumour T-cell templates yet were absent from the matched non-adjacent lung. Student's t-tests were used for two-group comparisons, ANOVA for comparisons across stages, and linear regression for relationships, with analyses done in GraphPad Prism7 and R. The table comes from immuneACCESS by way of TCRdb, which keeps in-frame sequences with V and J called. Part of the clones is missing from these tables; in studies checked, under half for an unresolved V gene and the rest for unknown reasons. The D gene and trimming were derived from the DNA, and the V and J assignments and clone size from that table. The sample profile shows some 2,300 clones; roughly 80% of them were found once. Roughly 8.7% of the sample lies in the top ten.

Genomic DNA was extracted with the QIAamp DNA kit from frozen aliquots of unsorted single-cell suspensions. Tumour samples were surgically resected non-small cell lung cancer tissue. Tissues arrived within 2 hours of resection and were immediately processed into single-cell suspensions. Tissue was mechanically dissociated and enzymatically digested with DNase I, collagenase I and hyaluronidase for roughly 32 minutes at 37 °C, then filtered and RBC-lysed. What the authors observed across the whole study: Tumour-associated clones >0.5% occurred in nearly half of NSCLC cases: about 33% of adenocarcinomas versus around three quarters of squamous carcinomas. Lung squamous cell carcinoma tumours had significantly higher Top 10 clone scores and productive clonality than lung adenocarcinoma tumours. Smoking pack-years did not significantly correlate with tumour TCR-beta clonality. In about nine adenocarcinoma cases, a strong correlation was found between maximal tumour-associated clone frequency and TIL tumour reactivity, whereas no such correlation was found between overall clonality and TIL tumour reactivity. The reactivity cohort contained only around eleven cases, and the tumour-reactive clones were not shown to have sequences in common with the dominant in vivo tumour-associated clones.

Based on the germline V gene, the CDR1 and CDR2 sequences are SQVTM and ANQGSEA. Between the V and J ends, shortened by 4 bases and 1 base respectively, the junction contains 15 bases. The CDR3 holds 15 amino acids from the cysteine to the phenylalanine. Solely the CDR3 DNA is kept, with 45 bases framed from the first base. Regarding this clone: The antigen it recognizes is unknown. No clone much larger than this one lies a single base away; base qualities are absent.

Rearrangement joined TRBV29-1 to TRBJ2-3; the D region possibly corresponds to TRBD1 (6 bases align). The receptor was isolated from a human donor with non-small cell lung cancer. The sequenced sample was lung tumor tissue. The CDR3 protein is CSVAGEGGGTDTQYF. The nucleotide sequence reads TGCAGCGTTGCGGGTGAAGGGGGAGGCACAGATACGCAGTATTTT.